This TCR beta chain derives from a study of regulatory T cells in long-lasting Graves disease. Through Arm-PCR of CDR3 regions and iRepertoire HTBI primers, TCR beta libraries were built. TCRdb reprocessed the multiplex PCR reads with MiXCR, giving one entry per CDR3 protein. The table has 450,000 to 600,000 distinct CDR3 sequences, approximately 13% seen once; the top ten hold under 10%. This clonotype was detected many times. Time point specified: newly diagnosed GD, antithyroid drugs for less than 3 months. PBMC-extracted RNA yielded the TCR library. In addition, the sample was reused for a study of T cells in Graves' hyperthyroidism and ophthalmopathy. That source adds: Absence of ophthalmopathy progression within 18 months defined stable Graves' hyperthyroidism.

The receptor was isolated from a man aged 25-40 years with Graves disease. The source was peripheral blood mononuclear cells (PBMCs), collected at new diagnosis, from a patient treated with antithyroid drugs.

The CDR3 sequence: CASSLEDSDAWGSTDTQYF. The CDR3 nucleotides are TGTGCCAGCAGTTTGGAGGACAGCGACGCCTGGGGTAGCACAGATACGCAGTATTTT. J is TRBJ2-3 and V is TRBV27; weak D call: TRBD1 (6 bases). Germline V gene lookup returns CDR1 MNHEY and CDR2 SMNVEV (reference sequence). The CDR3 length is 19 residues. The ends were cut back, 3 bases at V and 0 bases at J, with 22 bases in the middle.